This T cell receptor (beta chain) is from a study of identical twins. Overall study results and limits: Compared with unrelated sharing, twin-shared out-of-frame alpha sequences had more low-probability sequences.

This CDR3 comprises 12 residues. With 6 bases clipped from V and 7 bases from J, the junction kept 6 bases outside the gene matches. Germline V gene data show CDR1 as MNHNY and CDR2 as SVGAGI (reference sequence). This clonotype was recorded a few times. Antigen unknown. TCRdb fed the 5' RACE reads into MiXCR, producing one record per CDR3 protein. This table holds 400,000 to 650,000 distinct CDR3 sequences, roughly a fifth found once. The same data also went into a second study, on T cells expressing NK-cell markers. From that report: HCMV seropositivity marked most of the eight sequenced donors; one was seronegative.

The chain carries TRBV6-6 and TRBJ2-7; 7 bases fit TRBD1. This clonotype originated in a woman aged 18-29 years in good health. The sequenced sample consisted of CD4+ T cells sorted from blood. CDR3 sequence reads: CASRPTGQEQYF. CDR3 coding DNA: TGTGCCAGCAGACCGACAGGGCAAGAGCAGTACTTC.